This TCR beta chain was identified in a study of read filtering for tumor transcriptome and immune sequencing. Study results and caveats: In IR-seq, single-read clonotypes were around four fifths of clonotypes but approximately 4% of reads.

Bone marrow was sampled from every patient at the time of active disease. This clonotype appeared many times. Antigen unknown. Germline-derived CDR1 and CDR2 are SNHLY and FYNNEI. V was shortened by 6 bases and J by 0 bases, with 8 bases between the two germline ends. The CDR3 is 13 amino acids. Molecular barcoded adaptors covering alpha/delta and beta/gamma chains were used on roughly 400 ng RNA. From the reads, TCRdb called clonotypes with MiXCR, one entry per CDR3 protein. The data contain tens of thousands of distinct CDR3 sequences, 12% of them singletons. Sequencing was done on a sample of a population of CD138-negative cells sorted from bone marrow. This sequence was found in a donor at least 40 years old with multiple myeloma. This chain joins TRBV2 and TRBJ1-1; possible D gene TRBD1, 6 bases. This CDR3 reads CASRGQLNTEAFF. The CDR3 DNA reads as TGTGCCAGCAGAGGACAGCTGAACACTGAAGCTTTCTTT.